This T cell receptor beta chain is drawn from a study of blood T cell repertoires in COVID-19. The germline V gene has CDR1 MGHRA and CDR2 YSYEKL. This CDR3 is 16 amino acids long. V trimming: 1 base; J trimming: 1 base; junction bases outside the gene matches: 3. A note on this clone: Other DNA sequences in the same sample also yield this CDR3.

Sequenced by immunoSEQ multiplex PCR; TCRdb stores in-frame clones only, minus some. The table has hundreds of thousands of clones, more than 75% seen once; the top ten hold under 3%. The TCR was taken from a woman under 40 who had recovered from COVID-19. Sequences were obtained from PBMCs or T cells enriched from blood (not recorded which). The chain combines TRBV4-1 with TRBJ2-3; TRBD2 matches at 9 bases. The chain's CDR3 is CASSQVGGGGTDTQYF. Here the CDR3 DNA reads TGCGCCAGCAGCCAAGTCGGCGGGGGGGGCACAGATACGCAGTATTTT.